This T cell receptor beta chain was captured by sequencing in a study of molecular identifiers for immune sequencing clone quantification. As previously described, bulk TCR libraries were made using listed TCR primers. MiXCR, run by TCRdb on the PCR reads, gives a single entry per CDR3 protein. Among some 580,000 distinct CDR3 sequences, about 25% were seen once, and the ten largest hold 0.78%. Germline V lookup: CDR1 DFQATT, CDR2 SNEGSKA (reference sequence). With V trimmed by 6 bases and J by 1 base, 5 bases remained unmatched. The CDR3 is 13 residues long. The sample holds many counts of this clonotype. The antigen remains undetermined. Study-level results: Over 98% of effector molecules, yet under 1% of naive-cell molecules, were held by clones above 20 RNA copies.

With 10%, 30% or 50% of RNA, roughly 20,000 to 1,000,000 naive CD8 T cells were sequenced. The rearrangement links TRBV20-1 to TRBJ1-2, with TRBD1 matching over 7 bases. The source material was naive CD8+ T cells from blood, with Jurkat cell RNA spiked in. Subset indicated: FACS-sorted CD8+CD4-CCR7+CD45RA+ naive T cells. This receptor was obtained from a human donor in good health. Some libraries in this study had Jurkat cell RNA spiked in. The CDR3 nucleotides are TGCAGTGCACGAACAGGGGATAACTATGGCTACACCTTC. This codes for CSARTGDNYGYTF.